Sequencing of this T cell receptor (beta chain) was carried out in a study of blood T cell repertoires in COVID-19. Looking at the study overall: COVID-19 samples from acute and convalescent phases originated in the United States, Italy and Spain.

This CDR3 has 16 amino acids. V shed 5 bases, J shed 7 bases, and the junction held 16 bases outside the gene matches. CDR1 and CDR2 (germline): SGHAT, FQNNGV. Only in-frame clones appear in the TCRdb table, and some are missing; sequencing was by immunoSEQ multiplex PCR. This sample yields 140,000 or so clones, of which 80% to 85% are seen a single time; roughly 3.9% belongs to the top ten. The rearrangement uses TRBV11-2 and TRBJ2-7; 8 positions agree with TRBD1. Sequenced input: peripheral blood. The clonotype was recovered from a woman older than 75 with acute or convalescent COVID-19. CDR3 DNA sequence: TGTGCCAGCAGCCCCCTTATAGGACAGGGCCCTCGGGAGCAGTACTTC. It translates to CASSPLIGQGPREQYF.